The 20 T cell receptor beta chains presented below share a single source sample, sequenced in a study of cytomegalovirus exposure and HLA in healthy donors (dated by TCRdb to 2016 to 2017). Libraries were built with the immunoSEQ multiplex PCR assay. A mixture of 60 forward primers for TCR Vbeta segments and 13 reverse primers for TCR Jbeta segments was used in the multiplex PCR. TCRdb retrieved this table from immuneACCESS and kept in-frame rearrangements only. Not all clones are present; in checked studies, unresolved V genes account for under half, and no reason is known for the remainder. The sample table shows about 84,000 clones, and around 80% are seen once. The ten largest clones represent roughly 2.5% of the sample. Specimen: PBMCs. Receptor source: a male donor in good health and CMV-seropositive.

CDR3: CASSVAAGWDFNEQFF. CDR3 DNA sequence: TGTGCCAGCAGTGTCGCGGCGGGATGGGACTTCAATGAGCAGTTCTTC. The chain has TRBV2 and TRBJ2-1; D may be TRBD2 (6 bases). Trimming pared 4 bases from V and 6 bases from J, leaving 19 bases between. This CDR3 spans 16 amino acids. Germline CDR1 and CDR2: SNHLY and FYNNEI.

V is TRBV4-3 and J is TRBJ2-3, with 8 bases aligning to TRBD2. CDR1 and CDR2 (germline): LGHNA, YSLEER. V lost 5 bases and J lost 1; bases outside the gene matches: 8. The length of the CDR3 is 16 residues. The CDR3 here is CASSSSGLAGTDTQYF. DNA for the CDR3: TGCGCCAGCAGCTCCTCCGGACTAGCTGGCACAGATACGCAGTATTTT.

The chain combines TRBV2 with TRBJ1-1; 8 bases agree with TRBD1. Germline CDR1 reads SNHLY; CDR2 reads FYNNEI. The trim removed 7 bases at V and 7 bases at J, leaving 8 bases unmatched. This CDR3 contains 13 residues. In nucleotides, the CDR3 is TGTGCCAGCACCACCGACAGGGGTAGTGAAGCTTTCTTT. It is translated as CASTTDRGSEAFF.

Only one count was recorded for this clone. The gene calls are TRBV29-1 and TRBJ2-7; 7 bases agree with TRBD1. The CDR3 runs 13 residues. Germline lookup yields CDR1 SQVTM and CDR2 ANQGSEA. The V gene end was trimmed by 4 bases and the J gene end by 6 bases; junction bases not matched to a gene: 9. CDR3 sequence: CSVVKGAPPEQYF. Written as DNA, the CDR3 is TGCAGCGTTGTAAAGGGGGCGCCTCCCGAGCAGTACTTC.

This clone occurred once. The rearrangement joins TRBV7-9 to TRBJ2-5; 9 bases agree with TRBD2. The V and J ends lost 3 bases and 6 bases, in that order; junction bases with no gene match: 17. Germline lookup yields CDR1 SEHNR and CDR2 FQNEAQ (reference sequence). This CDR3 is built from 18 residues. The CDR3 DNA follows: TGTGCCAGCAGCTTTAGGCCCCAGGAGCGGGAGGCCATGAAGACCCAGTACTTC. Translating gives CASSFRPQEREAMKTQYF.

The CDR3 nucleotides read TGTGCCACCAGCCCGGGTAGGTTTTACGAGCAGTACTTC. Translating gives CATSPGRFYEQYF. V and J are TRBV15 and TRBJ2-7; no reliable D call. CDR3 length equals 13 residues. V gave up 5 bases and J gave up 4 bases, with 12 bases separating them. Germline lookup yields CDR1 LNHNV and CDR2 YYDKDF (reference sequence).

This rearrangement joins TRBV30 to TRBJ2-5, with TRBD2 identical over 9 bases. The CDR3 covers 16 residues. Germline assignment: CDR1 GTSNPN and CDR2 SVGIG (reference sequence). Trimming at V came to 7 bases and at J to 5 bases, leaving 17 bases not matched to a gene. CDR3 DNA: TGTGCCTCCCTAAGTTTATTAGCGGGAGTTAGGGAGACCCAGTACTTC. Amino acids: CASLSLLAGVRETQYF.

The chain links TRBV29-1 to TRBJ2-7, with D tentatively TRBD2 (5 bases). CDR3 length: 13 amino acids. Trimming left V 6 bases short and J 5 bases short, with 17 bases between. The germline V gene has CDR1 SQVTM and CDR2 ANQGSEA. The CDR3 protein is CSVAGNLIHEQYF. CDR3 in DNA: TGCAGCGTCGCCGGGAATCTGATCCACGAGCAGTACTTC.

This clone occurred a few times. This chain links TRBV10-3 with TRBJ2-3; 9 positions agree with TRBD2. V shed 8 bases and J 5 bases; nucleotides not matched to a gene: 8. Germline lookup yields CDR1 ENHRY and CDR2 SYGVKD. The CDR3 covers 14 residues. The CDR3 loop is CAIGSNSGGDTQYF. CDR3 sequence (DNA): TGTGCCATCGGTTCCAATAGCGGGGGAGATACGCAGTATTTT.

V and J are TRBV28 and TRBJ2-5; tentative D call: TRBD2 (6 bases). V was trimmed by 3 bases and J by 4 bases, leaving 18 bases between them. This CDR3 is built from 16 residues. Germline V CDR1 and CDR2: MDHEN, SYDVKM. The CDR3 sequence: CASSFRSGGSRETQYF. The CDR3 nucleotides read TGTGCCAGCAGTTTTCGGAGTGGGGGGTCACGAGAGACCCAGTACTTC.

This clone appeared once. This rearrangement joins TRBV2 to TRBJ2-3; TRBD2 agrees at 9 bases. The CDR3 sequence is 14 residues long. Trimming took 4 bases from V and 1 from J; bases not matched to a gene: 0. Germline lookup yields CDR1 SNHLY and CDR2 FYNNEI. CDR3 in amino acids: CASSGTSGTDTQYF. CDR3 DNA sequence: TGTGCCAGCAGTGGGACTAGCGGCACAGATACGCAGTATTTT.

The chain links TRBV5-1 to TRBJ1-4, with 7 bases identical to TRBD1. Germline CDR1 reads SGHRS; CDR2 reads YFSETQ. This CDR3 is 16 amino acids long. The V and J ends lost 4 bases and 5 bases, in that order; junction bases with no gene match: 11. CDR3 region: CASSPGDRVGNEKLFF. CDR3 DNA sequence: TGCGCCAGCAGCCCAGGCGACAGGGTTGGCAATGAAAAACTGTTTTTT.

Points on this clone: One end of the junction varies from germline; a read error may be responsible. V gene TRBV10-3 combines with J gene TRBJ2-3; 9 bases align to TRBD2. This CDR3 contains 16 residues. CDR1 ENHRY and CDR2 SYGVKD come from the germline V gene. The CDR3 sequence is CAIRELRAGGTDTQYF. CDR3 bases: TGTGCCATCCGTGAGTTAAGAGCGGGAGGAACAGATACGCAGTATTTT.

The chain is built from TRBV23-1 and TRBJ1-2; 7 positions agree with TRBD1. TRBV23-1 is an open reading frame, and its role is uncertain. The CDR3 is 15 amino acids. The V gene end was trimmed by 4 bases and the J gene end by 2 bases; junction bases not matched to a gene: 7. CDR3 loop: CASSPRDSRNYGYTF. The CDR3 nucleotides read TGCGCCAGCAGTCCTAGGGACAGCCGAAACTATGGCTACACCTTC.

This clone was seen only a few times. At one end the junction does not follow the germline gene, possibly because of a read error. The chain links TRBV30 to TRBJ2-1; D perhaps matches TRBD2 (6 bases). Germline CDR1 GTSNPN, CDR2 SVGIG (reference sequence). The CDR3 is 12 amino acids. CDR3 loop: CAWSSPPGLPLF. CDR3 DNA: TGTGCCTGGAGTTCACCACCGGGACTTCCCCTCTTC.

The chain has TRBV28 and TRBJ1-5, with 11 bases fitting TRBD1. The junction had 10 bases not matched to a gene; V was cut back by 8 bases and J by 7 bases. This CDR3 has 15 residues. Germline V CDR1 and CDR2: MDHEN, SYDVKM. CDR3 amino acids: CASEPGQGAQQPQHF. In DNA, the CDR3 is TGTGCCAGCGAACCCGGACAGGGGGCTCAACAGCCCCAGCATTTT.

This clone was recorded a few times. The chain links TRBV29-1 to TRBJ2-5; 7 nucleotides agree with TRBD1. V was clipped by 7 bases and J by 5 bases; unmatched bases: 4. CDR3 length: 11 residues. Per the germline V gene, CDR1 is SQVTM and CDR2 is ANQGSEA. CDR3: CSAFRGETQYF. CDR3 DNA sequence: TGCAGCGCCTTCAGGGGGGAGACCCAGTACTTC.

CDR3 DNA sequence: TGTGCCAGCAGTTTGTTCGGACTAGGAGCCGGGGAGCTGTTTTTT. Amino acids: CASSLFGLGAGELFF. The chain couples TRBV27 to TRBJ2-2; 7 nucleotides agree with TRBD2. There are 15 residues in the CDR3. Germline lookup yields CDR1 MNHEY and CDR2 SMNVEV (reference sequence). Germline trimming cut 3 bases from V and 6 bases from J; bases unmatched to any gene: 7.

The CDR3 DNA follows: TGCAGCGTTGAAGACCCCGGGTCCTACAATGAGCAGTTCTTC. Residues: CSVEDPGSYNEQFF. V and J are TRBV29-1 and TRBJ2-1; D remains ambiguous. The CDR3 is 14 amino acids. Trimming pared 0 bases from V and 1 base from J, leaving 7 bases between. CDR1 and CDR2 from the germline V gene are SQVTM and ANQGSEA.

A single count supports this clone. The chain employs TRBV11-2 and TRBJ2-7; 10 bases align to TRBD2. V dropped 5 bases and J dropped 4; count of bases not matched to a gene: 11. Germline V gene sequence: CDR1 SGHAT, CDR2 FQNNGV. The CDR3 loop spans 16 amino acids. The CDR3 nucleotides read TGTGCCAGCAGCCGGAAGCGGGAGGGCCGTAGGTACGAGCAGTACTTC. Its translation is CASSRKREGRRYEQYF.